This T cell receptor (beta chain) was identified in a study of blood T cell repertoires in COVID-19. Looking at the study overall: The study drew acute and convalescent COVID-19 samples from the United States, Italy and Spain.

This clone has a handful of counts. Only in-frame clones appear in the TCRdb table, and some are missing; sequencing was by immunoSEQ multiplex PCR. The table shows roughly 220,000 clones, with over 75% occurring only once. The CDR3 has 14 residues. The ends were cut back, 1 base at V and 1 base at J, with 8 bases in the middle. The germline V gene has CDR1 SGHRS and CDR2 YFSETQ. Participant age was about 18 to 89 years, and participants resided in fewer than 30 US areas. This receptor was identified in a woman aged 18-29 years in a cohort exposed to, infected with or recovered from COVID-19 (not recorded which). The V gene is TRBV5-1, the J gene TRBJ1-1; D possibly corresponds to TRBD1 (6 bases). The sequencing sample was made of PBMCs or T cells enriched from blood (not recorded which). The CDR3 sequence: CASSLMDRNTEAFF. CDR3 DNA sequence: TGCGCCAGCAGCTTGATGGACAGGAACACTGAAGCTTTCTTT.